The clone carrying this TCR beta chain was seen more than once but under ten times. Germline CDR1 and CDR2: MNHEY and SVGEGT. Trimming cost V 5 bases and J 5 bases, with 15 bases left between them. The CDR3 contains 14 residues. The extraction recovered at least 5.5 micrograms of total RNA per sample. The sample originates from a study of blood T cells in healthy people across ages. Then a second PCR, running about 7 to 11 cycles, was carried out with a sample-barcoded 5' primer and a J-beta primer mix. TCRdb re-derived calls from the 5' RACE reads in MiXCR, one entry per CDR3 protein. Here the sample spans 800,000 or so distinct CDR3 sequences, about 25% being singletons. The sample also formed part of further work on T cells of mothers and their children. Per that study: The extracted RNA was employed in its entirety for cDNA synthesis, at about 1.5 ug per 15 ul.

This chain joins TRBV6-2 or TRBV6-3 and TRBJ2-5; D is unclear. The sequenced material came from blood. This sequence was found in a boy aged 10-17 years in good health. The DNA for the CDR3 is TGTGCCAGCAGTCAGTCGAACTACGGGGAGACCCAGTACTTC. Translated: CASSQSNYGETQYF.